The rows below give T cell receptor beta chains drawn from one sample of a study of blood T cell repertoires in COVID-19. Clones were read by immunoSEQ multiplex PCR, and TCRdb kept only the in-frame ones, dropping some. Counted here are roughly 250,000 clones, around 89% occurring once; the ten biggest clones make up approximately 3.3%. The sequenced material came from peripheral blood. All receptors come from a middle-aged woman with acute or convalescent COVID-19. CDR3s include the opening cysteine and the closing phenylalanine or tryptophan. Fields, in order: J gene, V gene, D gene, clone size, CDR3 protein, CDR3 DNA. D genes are given only for firm matches. Size values are once, few and many counts, or a class for expanded clones, and some rows have none.

TRBJ1-6 | TRBV2 | TRBD1 | few | CASRGDRVVIGSPLHF | TGTGCCAGCAGGGGGGACAGGGTTGTAATAGGTTCACCCCTCCACTTT
TRBJ1-5 | TRBV6-5 | TRBD1 | NA | CASQVTGGNQPQHF | TGTGCCAGCCAGGTAACAGGGGGGAATCAGCCCCAGCATTTT
TRBJ2-2 | TRBV12-5 | NA | NA | CASGLVPRAYTGELFF | TGTGCTAGTGGTTTGGTCCCCAGGGCATACACCGGGGAGCTGTTTTTT
TRBJ1-3 | TRBV30 | TRBD1 | NA | CAWSLTPTGYSNTIYF | TGTGCCTGGAGTCTAACCCCGACAGGGTACTCAAACACCATATATTTT
TRBJ1-2 | TRBV5-4 | NA | NA | CASSKDIKNFYTF | TGTGCCAGCAGCAAAGACATCAAGAATTTCTACACCTTC
TRBJ1-1 | TRBV7-6 | NA | NA | CASSRGRSSLFF | TGTGCCAGCAGCCGTGGACGTTCTAGCCTTTTTTTT
TRBJ2-3 | TRBV2 | NA | NA | CAARAGSGADTQYF | TGTGCCGCGAGAGCCGGCTCCGGGGCAGATACGCAGTATTTT
TRBJ1-6 | TRBV19 | NA | NA | CASSIELFDPSYNSPLHF | TGTGCCAGTAGTATAGAACTATTCGACCCTTCCTATAATTCACCCCTCCACTTT
TRBJ1-1 | TRBV7-6 | TRBD1 | NA | CASSLHSGTGEPEAFF | TGTGCCAGCAGCTTACACTCCGGGACAGGGGAGCCTGAAGCTTTCTTT
TRBJ2-5 | TRBV3-1/TRBV3-2 | NA | NA | CASSQAETQYF | TGTGCCAGCAGCCAAGCGGAGACCCAGTACTTC
TRBJ2-3 | TRBV5-1 | TRBD2 | NA | CASSPGLAVTDTQYF | TGCGCCAGCAGCCCGGGACTAGCGGTCACAGATACGCAGTATTTT
TRBJ1-6 | TRBV19 | NA | NA | CASSIGEIYNSPLHF | TGTGCCAGTAGTATCGGGGAAATCTATAATTCACCCCTCCACTTT
TRBJ1-1 | TRBV29-1 | NA | NA | CSVNRDTTNTEAFF | TGCAGCGTAAACCGGGACACTACGAACACTGAAGCTTTCTTT
TRBJ2-4 | TRBV21-1 | NA | NA | CASSKDSKPRAPGQSNIQYF | TGTGCCAGCAGCAAAGATTCGAAGCCGCGGGCCCCGGGACAGTCAAACATTCAGTACTTC
TRBJ1-2 | TRBV9 | NA | NA | CASSAPGYGYTF | TGTGCCAGCAGCGCCCCCGGGTATGGCTACACCTTC
TRBJ1-2 | TRBV13 | NA | NA | CASSQRQISYGYTF | TGTGCCAGCAGCCAACGACAGATCTCCTATGGCTACACCTTC
TRBJ1-5 | TRBV23-1 | NA | NA | CASSQRQRLLRQYSNQPQHF | TGCGCCAGCAGTCAACGGCAACGGCTCCTGAGACAGTATAGCAATCAGCCCCAGCATTTT
TRBJ1-6 | TRBV5-8 | NA | NA | CASSFTPGTRNSPLHF | TGTGCCAGCAGCTTCACCCCCGGGACAAGGAATTCACCCCTCCACTTT
TRBJ2-3 | TRBV7-2 | TRBD1 | NA | CASRRQGGSTDTQYF | TGTGCCAGCCGCAGACAGGGGGGTAGCACAGATACGCAGTATTTT
TRBJ1-1 | TRBV12-5 | NA | many | CASGPQVDTEAFF | TGTGCTAGTGGTCCCCAGGTGGACACTGAAGCTTTCTTT
TRBJ1-5 | TRBV28 | TRBD1 | NA | CASSLDRGSNQPQHF | TGTGCCAGCAGCCTGGACAGGGGTAGCAATCAGCCCCAGCATTTT
TRBJ1-5 | TRBV4-1 | NA | NA | CASSQDSGVGNQPQHF | TGCGCCAGCAGCCAAGATAGCGGGGTTGGAAATCAGCCCCAGCATTTT
TRBJ2-1 | TRBV3-1/TRBV3-2 | TRBD2 | NA | CASSLRLLADSYNEQFF | TGTGCCAGCAGCCTCCGGTTACTAGCGGACTCCTACAATGAGCAGTTCTTC
TRBJ1-2 | TRBV14 | TRBD1 | once | CASSQDLRGQGADGYTF | TGTGCCAGCAGCCAAGATCTTCGGGGACAGGGGGCGGATGGCTACACCTTC
TRBJ2-2 | TRBV5-8 | TRBD1 | NA | CASSLARQGAAGELFF | TGTGCCAGCAGCTTGGCCAGGCAGGGGGCTGCCGGGGAGCTGTTTTTT
TRBJ1-1 | TRBV11-2 | NA | NA | CASSLGVWAGLNTEAFF | TGTGCCAGCAGCTTAGGTGTTTGGGCAGGGCTGAACACTGAAGCTTTCTTT
TRBJ2-3 | TRBV21-1 | NA | NA | CASNPGGPWLDTQYF | TGTGCCAGCAACCCGGGGGGTCCCTGGCTGGATACGCAGTATTTT
TRBJ1-1 | TRBV30 | NA | few | CAWRLIEAFF | TGTGCCTGGAGATTAATTGAAGCTTTCTTT
TRBJ2-1 | TRBV30 | NA | NA | CAWSVQWKRIWEQFF | TGTGCCTGGAGTGTACAATGGAAGAGGATTTGGGAGCAGTTCTTC
TRBJ2-5 | TRBV2 | TRBD2 | once | CASSEAGLAGETQYF | TGTGCCAGCAGTGAAGCGGGACTAGCCGGAGAGACCCAGTACTTC
TRBJ1-1 | TRBV7-3 | NA | NA | CASSSQGISTEAFF | TGTGCCAGCAGCTCCCAGGGGATCAGCACTGAAGCTTTCTTT
TRBJ1-3 | TRBV15 | NA | NA | CATSIRGLGNTIYF | TGTGCCACCAGCATCAGAGGGTTAGGAAACACCATATATTTT
TRBJ1-2 | TRBV14 | NA | NA | CASSQDKGEGWDYGYTF | TGTGCCAGCAGCCAAGATAAAGGAGAGGGATGGGACTATGGCTACACCTTC
TRBJ1-5 | TRBV6-1 | NA | NA | CASSEESSPYQPQHF | TGTGCCAGCAGTGAAGAATCCAGTCCATATCAGCCCCAGCATTTT
TRBJ2-5 | TRBV30 | TRBD1 | NA | CAWSRGTEETQYF | TGTGCCTGGAGTAGGGGGACAGAAGAGACCCAGTACTTC
TRBJ1-2 | TRBV18 | TRBD1 | NA | CASSPTGTANYGYTF | TGTGCCAGCTCACCAACCGGGACAGCCAACTATGGCTACACCTTC
TRBJ2-1 | TRBV3-1/TRBV3-2 | TRBD2 | NA | CASSAESGATYNEQFF | TGTGCCAGCAGCGCGGAAAGCGGGGCCACCTACAATGAGCAGTTCTTC
TRBJ2-5 | TRBV29-1 | NA | NA | CSVLRGFGETQYF | TGCAGCGTCCTCCGAGGGTTTGGTGAGACCCAGTACTTC
TRBJ2-1 | TRBV4-1 | NA | NA | CASSSREAGASYNEQFF | TGCGCCAGCAGCTCAAGGGAGGCGGGGGCCTCCTACAATGAGCAGTTCTTC
TRBJ1-1 | TRBV7-9 | TRBD1 | NA | CASRPGQGAGAGAFF | TGTGCCAGCAGGCCGGGACAGGGGGCGGGGGCCGGAGCTTTCTTT
TRBJ2-2 | TRBV5-1 | NA | NA | CASSLGGGQASTGELFF | TGCGCCAGCAGCTTGGGAGGAGGGCAGGCGAGTACCGGGGAGCTGTTTTTT
TRBJ2-2 | TRBV2 | TRBD2 | NA | CASSGERGGRSELFF | TGTGCCAGCAGTGGGGAGCGGGGGGGCCGATCGGAGCTGTTTTTT
TRBJ1-1 | TRBV5-1 | NA | NA | CASSFRKTAPEGGAFF | TGCGCCAGCAGCTTCCGTAAAACAGCACCCGAGGGCGGAGCTTTCTTT
TRBJ1-2 | TRBV6-5 | TRBD1 | NA | CASSSRTGETGYGYTF | TGTGCCAGCAGTTCACGGACAGGAGAAACGGGCTATGGCTACACCTTC
TRBJ1-2 | TRBV28 | NA | few | CASSFSGPNYGYTF | TGTGCCAGCAGTTTTAGCGGGCCTAACTATGGCTACACCTTC
TRBJ1-5 | TRBV7-9 | TRBD1 | NA | CASSLGDREPPQHF | TGTGCCAGCAGCTTGGGGGACAGGGAACCGCCCCAGCATTTT
TRBJ1-2 | TRBV6-1 | TRBD1 | NA | CASSEAWTGAPYGYTF | TGTGCCAGCAGTGAAGCCTGGACAGGGGCGCCTTATGGCTACACCTTC
TRBJ1-1 | TRBV4-2 | TRBD1 | NA | CASSQAGTGSEAFF | TGTGCCAGCAGCCAAGCCGGGACAGGCTCTGAAGCTTTCTTT
TRBJ2-1 | TRBV2 | NA | NA | CASSDQGFHEIPENEQFF | TGTGCCAGCAGTGACCAGGGGTTCCATGAAATCCCCGAGAATGAGCAGTTCTTC
TRBJ2-5 | TRBV6-5 | NA | once | CASSYVGGSVQETQYF | TGTGCCAGCAGTTACGTCGGGGGATCGGTACAAGAGACCCAGTACTTC
TRBJ1-1 | TRBV5-4 | NA | NA | CASSDTGSYTEAFF | TGTGCCAGCAGCGACACAGGGAGCTACACTGAAGCTTTCTTT
TRBJ1-1 | TRBV10-3 | TRBD1 | NA | CAISPGTGGGTEAFF | TGTGCCATCAGCCCCGGGACAGGGGGCGGCACTGAAGCTTTCTTT
TRBJ2-2 | TRBV12-5 | NA | NA | CASAIGAQPGELFF | TGTGCTAGTGCGATAGGGGCCCAACCCGGGGAGCTGTTTTTT
TRBJ2-3 | TRBV25-1 | NA | once | CASSEWDRGSGSTDTQYF | TGTGCCAGCAGTGAATGGGATCGTGGTAGCGGTAGCACAGATACGCAGTATTTT
TRBJ2-6 | TRBV7-9 | TRBD1 | NA | CASSLKQGVSPSGANVLTF | TGTGCCAGCAGCTTAAAACAGGGGGTCTCCCCATCTGGGGCCAACGTCCTGACTTTC